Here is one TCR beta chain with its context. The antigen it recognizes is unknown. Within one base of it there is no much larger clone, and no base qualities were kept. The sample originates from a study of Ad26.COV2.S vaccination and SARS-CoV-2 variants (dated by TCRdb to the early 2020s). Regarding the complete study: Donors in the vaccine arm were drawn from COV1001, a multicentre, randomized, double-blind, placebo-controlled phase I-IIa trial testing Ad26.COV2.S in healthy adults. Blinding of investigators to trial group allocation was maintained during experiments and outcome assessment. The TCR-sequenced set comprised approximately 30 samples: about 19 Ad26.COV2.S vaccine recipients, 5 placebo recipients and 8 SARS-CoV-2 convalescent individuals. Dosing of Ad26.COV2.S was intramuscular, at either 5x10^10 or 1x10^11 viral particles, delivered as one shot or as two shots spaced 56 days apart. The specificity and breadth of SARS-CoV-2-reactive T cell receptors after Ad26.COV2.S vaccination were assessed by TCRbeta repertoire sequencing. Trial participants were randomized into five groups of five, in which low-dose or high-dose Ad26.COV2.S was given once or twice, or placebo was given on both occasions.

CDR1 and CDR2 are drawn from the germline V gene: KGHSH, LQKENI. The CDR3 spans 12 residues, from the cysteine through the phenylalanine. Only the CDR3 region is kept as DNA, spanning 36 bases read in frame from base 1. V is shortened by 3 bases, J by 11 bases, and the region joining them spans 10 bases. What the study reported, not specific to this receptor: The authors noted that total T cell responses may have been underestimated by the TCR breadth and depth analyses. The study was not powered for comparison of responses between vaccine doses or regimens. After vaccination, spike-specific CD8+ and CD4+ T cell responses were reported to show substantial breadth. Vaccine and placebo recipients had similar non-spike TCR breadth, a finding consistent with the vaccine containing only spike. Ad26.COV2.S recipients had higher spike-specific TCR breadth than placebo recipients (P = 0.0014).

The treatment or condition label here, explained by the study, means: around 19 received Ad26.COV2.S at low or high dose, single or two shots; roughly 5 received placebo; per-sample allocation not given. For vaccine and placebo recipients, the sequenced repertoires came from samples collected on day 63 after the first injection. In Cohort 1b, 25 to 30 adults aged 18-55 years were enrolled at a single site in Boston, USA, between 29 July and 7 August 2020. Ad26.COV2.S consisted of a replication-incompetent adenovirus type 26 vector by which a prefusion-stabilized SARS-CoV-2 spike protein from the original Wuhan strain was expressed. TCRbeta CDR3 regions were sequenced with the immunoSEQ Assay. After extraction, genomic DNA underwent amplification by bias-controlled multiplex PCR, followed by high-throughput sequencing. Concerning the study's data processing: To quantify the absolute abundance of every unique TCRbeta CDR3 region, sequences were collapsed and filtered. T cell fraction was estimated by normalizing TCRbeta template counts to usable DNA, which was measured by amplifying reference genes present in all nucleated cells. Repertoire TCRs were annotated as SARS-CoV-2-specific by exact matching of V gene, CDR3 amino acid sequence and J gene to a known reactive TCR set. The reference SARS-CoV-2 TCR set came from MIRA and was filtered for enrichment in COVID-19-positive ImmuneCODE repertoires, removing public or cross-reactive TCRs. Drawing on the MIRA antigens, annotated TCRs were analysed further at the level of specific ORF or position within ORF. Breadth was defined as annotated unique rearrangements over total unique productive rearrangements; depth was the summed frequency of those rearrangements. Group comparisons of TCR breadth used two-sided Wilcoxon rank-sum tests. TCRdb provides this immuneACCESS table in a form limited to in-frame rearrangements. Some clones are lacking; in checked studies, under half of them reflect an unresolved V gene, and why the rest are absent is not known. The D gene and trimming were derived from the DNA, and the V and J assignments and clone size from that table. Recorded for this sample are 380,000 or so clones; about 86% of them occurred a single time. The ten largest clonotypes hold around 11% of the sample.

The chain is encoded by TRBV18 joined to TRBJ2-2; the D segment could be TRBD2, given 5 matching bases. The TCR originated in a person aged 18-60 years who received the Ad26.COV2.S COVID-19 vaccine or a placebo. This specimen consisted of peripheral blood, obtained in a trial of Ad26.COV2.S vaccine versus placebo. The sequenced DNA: TGTGCCAGCTCACCTATACTAGAAGAGCTGTTTTTT. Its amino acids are CASSPILEELFF.